This T cell receptor (beta chain) derives from a study of early T cells in non-severe SARS-CoV-2 infection. For the study at large: Unsorted whole blood bulk RNA was sequenced, with unpaired chains. Regarding the study as a whole: Matching with VDJdb favored anti-spike CD8 responses (missing private and CD4 specificities).

At least ten counts were recorded for this clonotype. The antigen remains undetermined. cDNA molecules, individually, were tagged with unique molecular identifiers. TCRdb passed the 5' RACE reads through MiXCR, listing each CDR3 protein once. The data show roughly 100,000 distinct CDR3 sequences, roughly 14% seen once. CDR1 is MNHEY and CDR2 is SMNVEV in the germline V gene (reference sequence). V was pared by 4 bases and J by 2 bases, with 9 bases between. This CDR3 contains 13 residues. The sample was whole blood. V gene TRBV27 combines with J gene TRBJ2-7; D unclear. The TCR originated in an adult who was a healthcare worker with PCR-confirmed SARS-CoV-2 infection or an uninfected control (not recorded which). CDR3: CASSSHGTYEQYF. CDR3 in DNA: TGTGCCAGCAGTTCCCACGGAACCTACGAGCAGTACTTC.